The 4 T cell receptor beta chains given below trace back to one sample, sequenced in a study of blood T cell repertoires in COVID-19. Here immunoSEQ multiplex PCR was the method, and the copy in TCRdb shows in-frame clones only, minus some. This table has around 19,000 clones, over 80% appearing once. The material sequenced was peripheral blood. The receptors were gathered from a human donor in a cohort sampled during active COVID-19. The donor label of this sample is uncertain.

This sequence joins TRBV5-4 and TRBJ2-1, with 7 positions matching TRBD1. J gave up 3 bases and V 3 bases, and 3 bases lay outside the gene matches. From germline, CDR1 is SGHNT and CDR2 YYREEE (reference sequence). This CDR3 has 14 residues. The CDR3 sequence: CASSSGTVYNEQFF. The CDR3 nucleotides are TGTGCCAGCAGCTCCGGGACAGTCTACAATGAGCAGTTCTTC.

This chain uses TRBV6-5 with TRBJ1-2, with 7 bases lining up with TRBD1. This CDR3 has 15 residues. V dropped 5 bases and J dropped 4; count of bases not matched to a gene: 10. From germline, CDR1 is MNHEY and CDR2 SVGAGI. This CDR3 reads CASSPLGQSAYGYTF. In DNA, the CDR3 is TGTGCCAGCAGTCCCCTGGGACAGTCCGCCTATGGCTACACCTTC.

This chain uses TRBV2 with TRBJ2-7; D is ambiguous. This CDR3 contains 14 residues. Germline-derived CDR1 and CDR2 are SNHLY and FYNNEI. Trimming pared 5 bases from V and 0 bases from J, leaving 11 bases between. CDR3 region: CASSNQQSSYEQYF. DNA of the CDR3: TGTGCCAGCAGTAATCAACAGAGCTCCTACGAGCAGTACTTC.

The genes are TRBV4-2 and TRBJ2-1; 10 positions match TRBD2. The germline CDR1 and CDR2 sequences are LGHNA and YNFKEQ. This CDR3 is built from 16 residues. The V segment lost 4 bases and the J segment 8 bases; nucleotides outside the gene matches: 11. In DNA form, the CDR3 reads TGTGCCAGCAGCCTTGTTACTAGCGGGGTCTTCGATGAGCAGTTCTTC. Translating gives CASSLVTSGVFDEQFF.